A single sample is the source of the 21 T cell receptor beta chains below, sequenced in a study of shared clonotypes between healthy human individuals. Profiling relied on immunoSEQ multiplex PCR, and the TCRdb table lists in-frame clones only, not all of them. The data show more than 2 million clones, 95% seen once. The material sequenced was naive CD4+ T cells sorted from blood. As to subset: CD45RA+ positively selected. The receptor source for this set is a man aged 18 to 29 in good health.

The CDR3 loop is CASSIMWGGNYEQYF. The CDR3 nucleotides are TGTGCCAGTAGTATTATGTGGGGAGGAAACTACGAGCAGTACTTC. The chain carries TRBV19 and TRBJ2-7, with D tentatively TRBD2 (6 bases). Between the trimmed V and J ends, which lost 3 bases and 3 bases, there was a span of 15 bases. The CDR3 runs 15 residues. CDR1 LNHDA and CDR2 SQIVND come from the germline V gene (reference sequence).

The chain employs TRBV11-2 and TRBJ2-1, with 10 bases aligning to TRBD2. The ends lost 5 bases at V and 0 bases at J; junction bases unmatched: 7. Germline CDR1 is SGHAT and CDR2 is FQNNGV. CDR3 length: 17 residues. The CDR3 bases are TGTGCCAGCAGCCACTATAGCGGGAGGAGCTCCTACAATGAGCAGTTCTTC. Its translation is CASSHYSGRSSYNEQFF.

The chain uses TRBV28 and TRBJ2-7; 7 nucleotides line up with TRBD1. The CDR3 extends over 16 amino acids. After removal of 5 bases from V and 0 bases from J, the junction contained 10 bases not matched to a gene. From germline, CDR1 is MDHEN and CDR2 SYDVKM. This CDR3 reads CASSANDRVSSYEQYF. The DNA of the CDR3 is TGTGCCAGCAGTGCGAACGACAGGGTGAGCTCCTACGAGCAGTACTTC.

The gene calls are TRBV7-6 and TRBJ2-1; TRBD2 aligns across 9 bases. The germline gives CDR1 SGHVS, CDR2 FNYEAQ. CDR3 size: 17 residues. J gave up 1 base and V 2 bases, and 6 bases lay outside the gene matches. CDR3 DNA: TGTGCCAGCAGCTTACTAGCGGGGCAAAGTTCCTACAATGAGCAGTTCTTC. It specifies CASSLLAGQSSYNEQFF.

This clone was detected once. Other DNA sequences within the sample encode an identical CDR3. The chain couples TRBV30 to TRBJ1-1; no reliable D call. CDR3 size: 12 residues. Deletions cut 5 bases from V and 1 base from J, with 8 bases between. The germline gives CDR1 GTSNPN, CDR2 SVGIG (reference sequence). The CDR3 DNA follows: TGTGCCTGGGGACCGCAGAACACTGAAGCTTTCTTT. Its translation is CAWGPQNTEAFF.

The gene calls are TRBV28 and TRBJ1-4; D not certain. This CDR3 has 13 residues. Trimming removed 3 bases from V and 7 bases from J, with 9 bases in between. Germline V gene data show CDR1 as MDHEN and CDR2 as SYDVKM. The CDR3 protein is CASSLSGVEKLFF. In DNA, the CDR3 is TGTGCCAGCAGTTTGTCCGGGGTTGAAAAACTGTTTTTT.

The CDR3 sequence is CASTLNRGGGYTF. In nucleotides, the CDR3 is TGTGCCAGCACCCTAAACAGGGGAGGCGGCTACACCTTC. The chain links TRBV5-6 to TRBJ1-2; 7 nucleotides agree with TRBD1. Germline loops: CDR1 SGHDT, CDR2 YYEEEE. V gave up 6 bases and J gave up 8 bases; unmatched junction bases: 10. The CDR3 runs 13 residues.

The gene calls are TRBV6-1 and TRBJ2-1; the match to TRBD2 covers 7 bases. Germline V gene data show CDR1 as MNHNS and CDR2 as SASEGT. V gave up 5 bases and J gave up 8 bases; unmatched junction bases: 9. CDR3 length: 14 amino acids. CDR3: CASSRAGVSDEQFF. The CDR3 DNA follows: TGTGCCAGCAGTAGGGCGGGAGTCTCGGATGAGCAGTTCTTC.

The V and J genes are TRBV7-2 and TRBJ2-5; D remains ambiguous. Trimming removed 0 bases from V and 5 bases from J, with 22 bases in between. CDR1 and CDR2 (germline): SGHTA, FQGNSA. The CDR3 totals 18 residues. The CDR3 reads CASSLAISSLASGETQYF. The CDR3 DNA sequence: TGTGCCAGCAGCTTAGCGATAAGTTCCTTGGCCTCTGGGGAGACCCAGTACTTC.

For this clone: Distinct nucleotide sequences in the sample also encode this CDR3. The chain employs TRBV30 and TRBJ2-5, with a weak D call TRBD2 (5 bases). The CDR3 loop spans 13 amino acids. The V and J ends lost 1 base and 0 bases respectively, with 6 bases between them. CDR1 is GTSNPN, CDR2 SVGIG, per germline (reference sequence). The CDR3 DNA follows: TGTGCCTGGAGTGGCGGGCACCAAGAGACCCAGTACTTC. It encodes CAWSGGHQETQYF.

This sequence joins TRBV6-1 and TRBJ1-3; 8 positions agree with TRBD1. V lost 8 bases and J lost 1; bases outside the gene matches: 1. Germline CDR1 is MNHNS and CDR2 is SASEGT. This CDR3 has 13 residues. In nucleotides, the CDR3 is TGTGCCAGCGGACAGGGATCTGGAAACACCATATATTTT. Amino acids: CASGQGSGNTIYF.

This clone was seen once. The V and J genes are TRBV23-1 and TRBJ1-2; 7 bases line up with TRBD1. TRBV23-1 is noted as an ORF with a role that remains uncertain. The CDR3 is 16 amino acids. V was clipped by 7 bases and J by 2 bases; unmatched bases: 13. In DNA form, the CDR3 reads TGCGCCAGCACCCATCCCCGGGACAGAGAAAACTATGGCTACACCTTC. This sequence encodes CASTHPRDRENYGYTF.

The rearrangement uses TRBV28 and TRBJ2-3, with 7 bases that match TRBD2. The CDR3 length is 14 residues. V shed 5 bases and J 1 base; nucleotides not matched to a gene: 3. CDR1 and CDR2 (germline): MDHEN, SYDVKM. CDR3 loop: CASSPSGGTDTQYF. CDR3 DNA sequence: TGTGCCAGCAGTCCCAGCGGGGGCACAGATACGCAGTATTTT.

V gene TRBV5-4 combines with J gene TRBJ2-3; 8 nucleotides line up with TRBD1. The CDR3 contains 17 residues. Looked up from germline, CDR1 is SGHNT and CDR2 is YYREEE (reference sequence). V shed 2 bases, J shed 1 base, and the junction held 9 bases outside the gene matches. This CDR3 is CASSFRSGTGRTDTQYF. CDR3 bases: TGTGCCAGCAGCTTCCGGTCCGGGACAGGTCGCACAGATACGCAGTATTTT.

Concerning this clone: Other nucleotide sequences from this sample produce the same CDR3. The V call is TRBV5-1, the J call TRBJ2-3; D could derive from TRBD1 or TRBD2 (5 bases each). CDR3 length equals 14 residues. Germline V gene sequence: CDR1 SGHRS, CDR2 YFSETQ. V was shortened by 2 bases and J by 0 bases, with 7 bases between the two germline ends. CDR3 region: CASSLRDSTDTQYF. The CDR3 DNA is TGCGCCAGCAGCTTAAGGGACAGCACAGATACGCAGTATTTT.

The chain couples TRBV5-1 to TRBJ2-5; 8 bases align to TRBD1. The V segment lost 4 bases and the J segment 4 bases; nucleotides outside the gene matches: 3. There are 13 residues in the CDR3. Germline V gene data show CDR1 as SGHRS and CDR2 as YFSETQ. CDR3 loop: CASSQGALETQYF. CDR3 DNA sequence: TGCGCCAGCAGCCAGGGGGCGCTAGAGACCCAGTACTTC.

The chain recombines TRBV29-1 with TRBJ2-5; D might be TRBD1 (5 bases). The germline V gene has CDR1 SQVTM and CDR2 ANQGSEA. The CDR3 totals 15 residues. V shed 2 bases and J shed 1 base, with 14 bases lying between them. Here the CDR3 DNA reads TGCAGCGTTGAACCTGGGGCCCCTTCCCAAGAGACCCAGTACTTC. As protein: CSVEPGAPSQETQYF.

The chain has TRBV7-2 and TRBJ1-2; a weak D match, TRBD1 (5 bases). Germline CDR1 reads SGHTA; CDR2 reads FQGNSA. The CDR3 loop spans 15 amino acids. V dropped 5 bases and J dropped 4 bases, with 17 bases sitting between them. The CDR3 DNA sequence: TGTGCCAGCAGCCATCCACAGGAGAGAGGCTATGGCTACACCTTC. Translating gives CASSHPQERGYGYTF. Looking up the rest from reference TRBV7-2 and TRBJ1-2 gives the full variable domain: GAGVSQSPSNKVTEKGKDVELRCDPISGHTALYWYRQSLGQGLEFLIYFQGNSAPDKSGLPSDRFSAERTGGSVSTLTIQRTQQEDSAVYLCASSHPQERGYGYTFGSGTRLTVV.

CDR3 sequence (DNA): TGCAGCGTTACAGGGGAGGCGAACACTGAAGCTTTCTTT. Its translation: CSVTGEANTEAFF. V gene TRBV29-1 combines with J gene TRBJ1-1, with 7 bases aligning to TRBD1. The ends lost 5 bases at V and 1 base at J; junction bases unmatched: 4. The CDR3 has 13 amino acids. Per germline, CDR1 SQVTM and CDR2 ANQGSEA.

The J gene is TRBJ2-5, the V gene TRBV6-6, with D perhaps TRBD1 or TRBD2 (5 bases each). V dropped 4 bases and J dropped 2 bases, with 14 bases sitting between them. This CDR3 contains 15 residues. CDR1 and CDR2 (germline): MNHNY, SVGAGI (reference sequence). The CDR3 bases are TGTGCCAGCAGTTTTAGGTGGTGGGGGCAAGAGACCCAGTACTTC. Translation: CASSFRWWGQETQYF.

CDR3 protein: CASSLSRLGKTEAFF. For the CDR3, the DNA is TGTGCCAGCAGTTTGAGCAGGCTGGGTAAAACTGAAGCTTTCTTT. J is TRBJ1-1 and V is TRBV27; no definite D call. Trimming pared 3 bases from V and 5 bases from J, leaving 16 bases between. Per germline, CDR1 MNHEY and CDR2 SMNVEV (reference sequence). This CDR3 contains 15 residues.